Listed below are T cell receptor beta chains from one sample, sequenced in a study of blood T cell repertoires in COVID-19. Measured with immunoSEQ multiplex PCR; TCRdb has only the in-frame clones, and not every one. The sample gives 180,000 or so clones, 82% of which show up once; more than 9.5% is in the top ten. Sequences were obtained from PBMCs or T cells enriched from blood (not recorded which). The receptors stem from a man in his forties or fifties who had recovered from COVID-19. Each CDR3 is given with its conserved first and last residue. A D gene is named only where the DNA matches it firmly. Clone size is shown for a subset of rows, as once, few, many or a class of expanded clone.

. TRBJ1-3 TRBV3-1/TRBV3-2 . CASSPTDSGNTIYF TGTGCCAGCAGCCCGACAGACTCTGGAAACACCATATATTTT
few TRBJ2-7 TRBV27 TRBD1 CASSFPGQVWYSYEQYF TGTGCCAGCAGTTTCCCGGGACAGGTCTGGTACTCCTACGAGCAGTACTTC
. TRBJ2-7 TRBV6-5 . CASRISLLNEQYF TGTGCCAGCAGAATCTCTCTTCTAAACGAGCAGTACTTC
. TRBJ1-2 TRBV5-1 . CASSLGAGKSNGYTF TGCGCCAGCAGCTTGGGGGCGGGGAAGTCTAATGGCTACACCTTC
. TRBJ2-4 TRBV19 . CASSRITGQLNF TGTGCCAGTAGTAGAATAACAGGGCAGCTAAACTTC
. TRBJ1-2 TRBV12-3/TRBV12-4 TRBD1 CASSLGQGYGYTF TGTGCCAGCAGTTTAGGACAGGGGTATGGCTACACCTTC
. TRBJ2-2 TRBV5-1 . CASSPRGTGELFF TGCGCCAGCAGCCCTCGGGGGACCGGGGAGCTGTTTTTT
. TRBJ2-2 TRBV29-1 . CSVDSGPGAGELFF TGCAGCGTTGATTCCGGACCCGGGGCCGGGGAGCTGTTTTTT
. TRBJ1-5 TRBV6-5 TRBD1 CASSSTWGQGGQPQHF TGTGCCAGCAGTTCTACATGGGGACAGGGAGGTCAGCCCCAGCATTTT
. TRBJ2-2 TRBV3-1/TRBV3-2 . CASSLYRANANTGELFF TGTGCCAGCAGCCTTTACAGGGCGAATGCGAACACCGGGGAGCTGTTTTTT
. TRBJ1-2 TRBV5-1 TRBD1 CASSLGQGVIYGYTF TGCGCCAGCAGCCTAGGACAGGGGGTCATCTATGGCTACACCTTC